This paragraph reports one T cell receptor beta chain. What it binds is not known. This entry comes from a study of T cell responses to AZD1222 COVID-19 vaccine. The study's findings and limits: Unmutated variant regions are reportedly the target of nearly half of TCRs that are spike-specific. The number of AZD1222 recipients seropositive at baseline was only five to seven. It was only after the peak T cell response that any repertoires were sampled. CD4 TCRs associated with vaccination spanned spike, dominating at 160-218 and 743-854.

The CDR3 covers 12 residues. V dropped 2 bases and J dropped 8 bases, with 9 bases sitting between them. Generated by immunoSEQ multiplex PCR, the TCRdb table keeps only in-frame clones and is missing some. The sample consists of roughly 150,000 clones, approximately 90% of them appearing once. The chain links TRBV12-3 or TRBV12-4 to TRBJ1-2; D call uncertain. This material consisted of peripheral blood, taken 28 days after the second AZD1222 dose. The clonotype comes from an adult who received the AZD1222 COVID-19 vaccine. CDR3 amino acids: CASSLSPGGYTF. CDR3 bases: TGTGCCAGCAGTTTAAGCCCGGGAGGCTACACCTTC.